This TCR beta chain came from a study of neurological immune-mediated disorders. This clonotype has at least ten counts. TCRdb redid the calling of the 5' RACE reads with MiXCR, one entry per CDR3 protein. The sample yields about 32,000 distinct CDR3 sequences, about 14% seen once. Documented time point: technical triplicate 2. Per the germline V gene, CDR1 is SQVTM and CDR2 is ANQGSEA. Deletions cut 7 bases from V and 1 base from J, with 10 bases between. There are 12 residues in the CDR3. The clonotype comes from a female donor with HTLV-1-associated myelopathy (HAM/TSP). The chain has TRBV29-1 and TRBJ1-1; TRBD1 might be the D (5 bases). The source material was CD4+ T cells from blood. In DNA, the CDR3 is TGCAGCGCCGGAACAGGGAACACTGAAGCTTTCTTT. It yields the protein CSAGTGNTEAFF.